Below are 19 T cell receptor beta chains sequenced from a single sample in a study of blood T cell repertoires in COVID-19. The data were produced by immunoSEQ multiplex PCR, yet TCRdb's version contains in-frame clones alone and is incomplete. The sample consists of around 52,000 clones, around 90% of them appearing once. Sequencing was performed on peripheral blood. The receptors shown here come from a woman over 75 with acute or convalescent COVID-19.

The chain combines TRBV6-5 with TRBJ1-4, with D unclear. This CDR3 comprises 16 residues. From germline, CDR1 is MNHEY and CDR2 SVGAGI. Trimming cost V 2 bases and J 3 bases, with 13 bases left between them. The CDR3 sequence: CASSYHLSGANEKLFF. The CDR3 DNA reads as TGTGCCAGCAGTTACCACCTGTCCGGGGCTAATGAAAAACTGTTTTTT.

The chain combines TRBV9 with TRBJ2-5, with a tentative D call TRBD2 (5 bases). Looked up from germline, CDR1 is SGDLS and CDR2 is YYNGEE. The CDR3 sequence is 14 residues long. V was clipped by 3 bases and J by 2 bases, with 11 bases between them. The CDR3 here is CASSGPGSQETQYF. The CDR3 DNA reads as TGTGCCAGCAGCGGCCCTGGGAGTCAAGAGACCCAGTACTTC.

The rearrangement uses TRBV2 and TRBJ1-4; no clear D. V lost 1 base, J lost 8 bases, and 8 bases lay in between. Germline V lookup: CDR1 SNHLY, CDR2 FYNNEI. This CDR3 spans 13 amino acids. CDR3 sequence: CASSEGEREKLFF. As DNA, the CDR3 is TGTGCCAGCAGTGAAGGGGAGAGGGAAAAACTGTTTTTT.

The chain has TRBV5-1 and TRBJ1-1, with D perhaps matching TRBD1 (5 bases). Germline CDR1 is SGHRS and CDR2 is YFSETQ. Deletions cut 5 bases from V and 5 bases from J, with 13 bases between. There are 13 residues in the CDR3. The CDR3 is CASRTGDLTEAFF. The CDR3 DNA sequence: TGCGCCAGCAGAACCGGGGACTTGACTGAAGCTTTCTTT.

The gene calls are TRBV19 and TRBJ2-3; maybe TRBD1 (5 bases). CDR3 length equals 11 residues. Germline-derived CDR1 and CDR2 are LNHDA and SQIVND (reference sequence). The V gene lost 6 bases and the J gene lost 9 bases, with 10 bases spanning the gap. In DNA form, the CDR3 reads TGTGCCAGTAGCCGACAGTACACGCAGTATTTT. Translating gives CASSRQYTQYF.

The chain has TRBV5-6 and TRBJ1-4; possibly TRBD1 for D (6 bases). CDR1 is SGHDT and CDR2 is YYEEEE in the germline V gene. Trimming took off 0 bases at V and 5 bases at J, with 11 bases between the two ends. This CDR3 region has 15 residues. In DNA form, the CDR3 reads TGTGCCAGCAGCTTGGGGACAGTAGCGAATGAAAAACTGTTTTTT. Residues: CASSLGTVANEKLFF.

The V call is TRBV2, the J call TRBJ1-2, with D maybe TRBD1 (5 bases). The CDR3 is 15 residues long. The ends were cut back, 3 bases at V and 4 bases at J, with 15 bases in the middle. From germline, CDR1 is SNHLY and CDR2 FYNNEI. CDR3 DNA sequence: TGTGCCAGCAGTGAGGGGCCAGGGAGGCTCTATGGCTACACCTTC. It encodes CASSEGPGRLYGYTF. The full variable domain, completed using reference TRBV2 and TRBJ1-2, is EPEVTQTPSHQVTQMGQEVILRCVPISNHLYFYWYRQILGQKVEFLVSFYNNEISEKSEIFDDQFSVERPDGSNFTLKIRSTKLEDSAMYFCASSEGPGRLYGYTFGSGTRLTVV.

The chain joins TRBV27 to TRBJ2-3; D possibly corresponds to TRBD2 (5 bases). CDR3 length equals 16 residues. The germline gives CDR1 MNHEY, CDR2 SMNVEV (reference sequence). Between the trimmed V and J ends, which lost 0 bases and 1 base, there was a span of 11 bases. The CDR3 spells CASSLSGGFGTDTQYF. Written as DNA, the CDR3 is TGTGCCAGCAGTTTATCGGGCGGGTTCGGCACAGATACGCAGTATTTT.

The rearrangement links TRBV5-6 to TRBJ2-5; 10 nucleotides agree with TRBD1. V shed 4 bases, J shed 5 bases, and the junction held 11 bases outside the gene matches. Looked up from germline, CDR1 is SGHDT and CDR2 is YYEEEE. The CDR3 extends over 16 amino acids. This CDR3 reads CASSRRATGGYETQYF. CDR3 sequence (DNA): TGTGCCAGCAGCCGACGCGCGACAGGGGGCTACGAGACCCAGTACTTC.

J is TRBJ2-7 and V is TRBV4-1, with D possibly being TRBD2 (5 bases). Deletions cut 0 bases from V and 4 bases from J, with 16 bases between. Germline V gene lookup returns CDR1 MGHRA and CDR2 YSYEKL. The CDR3 extends over 16 amino acids. As DNA, the CDR3 is TGCGCCAGCAGCCAAGATTCGCCCGCCCGGGGATACGAGCAGTACTTC. Encoded protein: CASSQDSPARGYEQYF.

V usage is TRBV10-3 and J usage is TRBJ2-6; 11 bases map to TRBD1. The CDR3 covers 19 residues. The V segment lost 4 bases and the J segment 2 bases; nucleotides outside the gene matches: 10. Per the germline V gene, CDR1 is ENHRY and CDR2 is SYGVKD. This CDR3 is CAISAYRTGGRTGANVLTF. In DNA form, the CDR3 reads TGTGCCATCAGTGCGTATCGGACAGGGGGCAGGACTGGGGCCAACGTCCTGACTTTC.

As DNA, the CDR3 is TGCGCCAGCAGTGGACACAGGGACGATTATGGCTACACCTTC. Its translation is CASSGHRDDYGYTF. This chain connects TRBV10-1 to TRBJ1-2; maybe TRBD1 (6 bases). V lost 4 bases and J 5 bases, leaving 14 bases between the germline ends. There are 14 residues in the CDR3. From germline, CDR1 is WNHNN and CDR2 SYGVQD (reference sequence).

The chain joins TRBV19 to TRBJ2-7, with a tentative D call TRBD1 (6 bases). V was trimmed by 5 bases and J by 4 bases, leaving 18 bases between them. CDR3 length equals 15 residues. In germline, CDR1 is LNHDA, CDR2 SQIVND (reference sequence). The CDR3 protein is CASSSFGQGSYEQYF. CDR3 coding DNA: TGTGCCAGTAGTTCGTTCGGGCAGGGGAGTTACGAGCAGTACTTC.

This chain links TRBV5-1 with TRBJ2-2; weak D call: TRBD1 (6 bases). V shed 4 bases and J shed 4 bases, with 20 bases lying between them. The CDR3 sequence is 17 residues long. CDR1 SGHRS and CDR2 YFSETQ come from the germline V gene. DNA for the CDR3: TGCGCCAGCAGCCTCTGGGACACTAGAGTGGGCACCGGGGAGCTGTTTTTT. It yields the protein CASSLWDTRVGTGELFF.

This clone occurred a few times. This chain links TRBV29-1 with TRBJ1-3; TRBD1 matches 7 bases. The ends lost 0 bases at V and 1 base at J; junction bases unmatched: 3. The CDR3 totals 15 residues. Germline loops: CDR1 SQVTM, CDR2 ANQGSEA. As DNA, the CDR3 is TGCAGCGTTGAAGAGGGCAGGGGGTCTGGAAACACCATATATTTT. Protein: CSVEEGRGSGNTIYF.

The chain couples TRBV30 to TRBJ2-7; TRBD1 matches at 7 bases. Germline V gene sequence: CDR1 GTSNPN, CDR2 SVGIG (reference sequence). CDR3 size: 14 residues. With 0 bases clipped from V and 3 bases from J, the junction kept 5 bases outside the gene matches. In nucleotides, the CDR3 is TGTGCCTGGAGTGTACAGGGGTCCCACTACGAGCAGTACTTC. This translates into CAWSVQGSHYEQYF.

This chain joins TRBV29-1 and TRBJ1-2; 9 bases are shared with TRBD1. This CDR3 is 12 amino acids long. In germline, CDR1 is SQVTM, CDR2 ANQGSEA. Trimming cost V 6 bases and J 5 bases; bases outside gene matches: 4. The CDR3 protein is CSVPGQGYGYTF. For the CDR3, the DNA is TGCAGCGTGCCGGGACAGGGTTATGGCTACACCTTC.

This chain uses TRBV5-1 with TRBJ1-1; TRBD1 is a possible D gene (5 bases). Trimming pared 0 bases from V and 5 bases from J, leaving 17 bases between. The germline CDR1 and CDR2 sequences are SGHRS and YFSETQ. The CDR3 loop spans 16 amino acids. CDR3 sequence: CASSLDLSGRGTEAFF. The CDR3 coding sequence is TGCGCCAGCAGCTTGGATTTGTCGGGACGGGGGACTGAAGCTTTCTTT.

This rearrangement joins TRBV7-9 to TRBJ1-1; possibly TRBD1 for D (6 bases). CDR1 and CDR2 (germline): SEHNR, FQNEAQ (reference sequence). The CDR3 length is 14 residues. Trimming removed 4 bases from V and 2 bases from J, with 11 bases in between. In DNA form, the CDR3 reads TGTGCCAGCAGCTATGCAGGGGTTAACACTGAAGCTTTCTTT. Translated, it gives CASSYAGVNTEAFF. Using reference TRBV7-9 and TRBJ1-1 for the parts outside the CDR3, the full variable domain is DTGVSQNPRHKITKRGQNVTFRCDPISEHNRLYWYRQTLGQGPEFLTYFQNEAQLEKSRLLSDRFSAERPKGSFSTLEIQRTEQGDSAMYLCASSYAGVNTEAFFGQGTRLTVV.